Listed below are T cell receptor beta chains from one sample, sequenced in a study of cytomegalovirus exposure and HLA in healthy donors. Some clones are missing from TCRdb's copy, which holds only in-frame ones; the method was immunoSEQ multiplex PCR. The sample shows roughly 110,000 clones, approximately 84% of them seen only once. The sample taken for sequencing was PBMCs. The receptors shown here come from a man aged 30 to 39 in good health and CMV-seronegative. CDR3s leave out the opening cysteine and the closing phenylalanine or tryptophan.

j_call | v_call | cdr3_aa
TRBJ2-7 | TRBV5-4 | ASSSSPPGLAGVGEQY
TRBJ1-2 | TRBV21-1 | ASSSTGQANYGYT
TRBJ2-5 | TRBV28 | ASNWGGIRTQY
TRBJ2-5 | TRBV11-3 | ASPLGRRRQETQY
TRBJ2-7 | TRBV9 | ASSASKWPYEQY
TRBJ1-5 | TRBV30 | AWSPRGQHSNQPQH
TRBJ2-3 | TRBV6-5 | ASSGTSVPTQY
TRBJ1-5 | TRBV29-1 | SVGAGPGDAQH
TRBJ1-1 | TRBV4-2 | ASSQRHRANTEAF
TRBJ2-5 | TRBV6-5 | ASGRDRAPQETQY
TRBJ2-1 | TRBV14 | ASSRWTSGSYNEQF
TRBJ1-2 | TRBV28 | ASTAGPKGYT
TRBJ2-1 | TRBV5-1 | ASSSASGKNEQF
TRBJ1-4 | TRBV30 | AWSRQGANEKLF
TRBJ2-7 | TRBV7-9 | ASSLGGSTHEQY
TRBJ2-5 | TRBV28 | ASSTGQRFGTQY
TRBJ1-6 | TRBV2 | ASTRPTGGGYSPLH
TRBJ1-1 | TRBV6-1 | ASSYLEAF
TRBJ2-5 | TRBV2 | ANPRRKGGVNQETQY
TRBJ2-7 | TRBV9 | ASSATAHYEQY
TRBJ1-3 | TRBV5-4 | ASSLDAGAGNTIY
TRBJ1-5 | TRBV15 | ATSRRSGFNQPQH
TRBJ2-3 | TRBV5-6 | ASSFVADTDTQY
TRBJ2-1 | TRBV5-1 | ASSVLAGGGNEQF
TRBJ1-5 | TRBV9 | ASSVGPGQPQH
TRBJ1-6 | TRBV7-2 | ASSPHPGLLNSPLH
TRBJ2-5 | TRBV15 | ATSRDHGEETQY
TRBJ1-1 | TRBV5-4 | ASSFLTGLNTEAF
TRBJ2-7 | TRBV30 | AWSFHGGLHEQY
TRBJ2-3 | TRBV7-8 | ASSLHPPTPSSTDTQY
TRBJ2-5 | TRBV1 | TSSRGLAGQETQY
TRBJ1-2 | TRBV1 | TSSQDRGAGNYGYT
TRBJ1-3 | TRBV7-9 | ASSSMGEGKGNSGNTIY
TRBJ1-3 | TRBV19 | AAGGIGNTIY
TRBJ1-5 | TRBV2 | AGGREMLNQPQH
TRBJ2-7 | TRBV7-2 | ASSFRVASGSLRLEQY
TRBJ2-1 | TRBV7-9 | ASSPPRGETYNEQF
TRBJ2-3 | TRBV9 | ASSVMETDTQY
TRBJ2-7 | TRBV6-1 | ASRAPLAGAHEQY
TRBJ2-5 | TRBV4-1 | ASSQDALAGGPVEETQY
TRBJ2-1 | TRBV9 | ASSVSGTLVNEQF
TRBJ1-3 | TRBV20-1 | SAVAGNTIY
TRBJ1-2 | TRBV5-6 | ASSLAGGYGYT
TRBJ1-3 | TRBV30 | AGETAAGNTIY
TRBJ1-1 | TRBV11-2 | ASRRISSF
TRBJ2-2 | TRBV18 | ASSPSSSTGELF
TRBJ1-2 | TRBV5-1 | ASSPGTGVHGYT
TRBJ1-3 | TRBV28 | ASSIGGDGNTIY
TRBJ1-1 | TRBV9 | AREAKTEAF
TRBJ2-3 | TRBV11-2 | ASSLSRGDTQY
TRBJ2-1 | TRBV29-1 | SAKRLPVDEQF
TRBJ2-3 | TRBV4-2 | ASSRTGGGESTDTQY
TRBJ1-6 | TRBV13 | ASSLEGTGGNSPLH
TRBJ1-3 | TRBV5-4 | ASSPRTGAGNTIY
TRBJ2-5 | TRBV10-1 | ASSEGTSGLETQY
TRBJ1-3 | TRBV15 | ATSGLGGAGNTIY
TRBJ1-5 | TRBV6-5 | ASSPDRGSNQPQH
TRBJ2-1 | TRBV6-6 | ASSRRDRDSNEQF
TRBJ2-7 | TRBV28 | ASSFRTRRL